Below, 8 T cell receptor beta chains from the same sample are listed, as sequenced in a study of T cells in women clearing cervical HPV infection (dated 2018 in TCRdb). Libraries were constructed by the immunoSEQ multiplex PCR assay. The immuneACCESS repertoire file appears here via TCRdb, limited to in-frame rearrangements. These files lack a portion of the clones; in checked studies, under half of the deficit traces to unresolved V genes, and the cause of the others is not known. The table of this sample itemizes around 33,000 clones. About 4% of the sample is in the top ten clones. Sample: blood buffy coat. The receptor set was obtained from a woman aged 18 to 75 with a cervical HPV16 infection that either progressed to CIN3+ or cleared (not recorded which).

Points on this clone: Coverage ceases 3 residues before the CDR3 finishes, and the germline J gene fills in the end. V usage is TRBV12-3 or TRBV12-4 and J usage is TRBJ2-1; 12 bases match TRBD2. V lost 5 bases and J lost 8; bases outside the gene matches: 10. The CDR3 spans 16 residues. Incomplete CDR3 DNA: TGTGCCAGCAGTCAAGGACTAGCGGGAAGTTCCCATGAG. It specifies CASSQGLAGSSHE. In full, the CDR3 is CASSQGLAGSSHEQFF.

As concerns this clone: Coverage ceases 3 residues before the CDR3 finishes, and the germline J gene fills in the end. This chain joins TRBV7-6 and TRBJ2-2; D remains unclear. Germline V gene lookup returns CDR1 SGHVS and CDR2 FNYEAQ. This CDR3 comprises 14 residues. V was trimmed by 3 bases and J by 0 bases, leaving 5 bases between them. CDR3 protein: CASSFSANTGELFF. The sequenced part of the CDR3 DNA is TGTGCCAGCAGCTTCTCCGCGAACACCGGGGAG.

As for this clone: The read ends 3 residues before the CDR3 terminus; that terminus is restored from the germline J gene. The V and J genes are TRBV5-5 and TRBJ2-1, with unresolved D. This CDR3 contains 15 residues. Trimming stripped 3 bases from V and 0 bases from J, with 10 bases between. Germline loops: CDR1 SGHKS, CDR2 YYEKEE (reference sequence). CDR3 DNA (partial): TGTGCCAGCAGCTCTATCCTAGGCTCCTACAATGAG. Encoded protein: CASSSILGSYNE. The complete CDR3 sequence is CASSSILGSYNEQFF.

As to this clone: The read ends 3 residues early relative to the CDR3; the germline J gene fills the gap. The V gene is TRBV20-1, the J gene TRBJ2-5; D perhaps matches TRBD2 (6 bases). The V and J ends lost 3 bases and 1 base respectively, with 12 bases between them. This CDR3 has 14 amino acids. Germline V gene lookup returns CDR1 DFQATT and CDR2 SNEGSKA (reference sequence). The DNA read from the CDR3 is TGCAGTGCTAGTGGAGGGCCCTTCCAAGAGACC. Its translation is CSASGGPFQET. The full CDR3 sequence reads CSASGGPFQETQYF.

As for this clone: The read is 3 residues too short to cover the CDR3 end, so that end is filled in from the germline J gene. V usage is TRBV20-1 and J usage is TRBJ2-1; D unresolved. In germline, CDR1 is DFQATT, CDR2 SNEGSKA (reference sequence). V was cut by 5 bases and J by 7 bases, with 6 bases left in between. This CDR3 has 10 amino acids. CDR3 bases read: TGCAGTGCTTTAGATAATGAG. This translates into CSALDNE. Given in full, the CDR3 is CSALDNEQFF.

In regard to this clone: The CDR3 end falls 3 residues outside the read, so it is completed with the germline J gene. The chain couples TRBV9 to TRBJ1-1, with unresolved D. V was pared by 0 bases and J by 2 bases, with 8 bases between. Germline CDR1 and CDR2: SGDLS and YYNGEE. The CDR3 has 14 amino acids. The covered CDR3 bases are TGTGCCAGCAGCGTAGACAGTAGAAACACTGAA. The encoded protein is CASSVDSRNTE. The entire CDR3 sequence reads CASSVDSRNTEAFF. Together with reference TRBV9 and TRBJ1-1, the CDR3 gives the full variable domain: DSGVTQTPKHLITATGQRVTLRCSPRSGDLSVYWYQQSLDQGLQFLIQYYNGEERAKGNILERFSAQQFPDLHSELNLSSLELGDSALYFCASSVDSRNTEAFFGQGTRLTVV.

About this clone: Coverage ceases 3 residues before the CDR3 finishes, and the germline J gene fills in the end. The V and J genes are TRBV20-1 and TRBJ2-3, with 12 positions matching TRBD2. The CDR3 has 15 residues. Germline CDR1 DFQATT, CDR2 SNEGSKA (reference sequence). V trimming: 5 bases; J trimming: 5 bases; junction bases outside the gene matches: 8. The CDR3 here is CSAPTLAGGQDTQYF. The CDR3 DNA, read in part, is TGCAGTGCTCCTACCCTAGCGGGAGGGCAAGATACG.

About this clone itself: The read ends 3 residues early relative to the CDR3; the germline J gene fills the gap. The chain employs TRBV7-9 and TRBJ2-1; the match to TRBD2 covers 10 bases. The junction had 4 bases not matched to a gene; V was cut back by 1 base and J by 7 bases. This CDR3 is 15 amino acids long. CDR1 is SEHNR, CDR2 FQNEAQ, per germline (reference sequence). This CDR3 is CASSLGAGGRNEQFF. The sequenced part of the CDR3 DNA is TGTGCCAGCAGCTTAGGAGCGGGAGGGCGTAATGAG.